This TCR beta chain was obtained from a study of T-cell memory formation after mild COVID-19. Overall study context: Among the donors, TCR clusters were largely specific to each donor.

TCRdb processed the 5' RACE reads anew with MiXCR; each CDR3 protein has one entry. The sample has about 560,000 distinct CDR3 sequences, 18% seen once. With V trimmed by 5 bases and J by 7 bases, 10 bases remained unmatched. There are 14 residues in the CDR3. Germline V gene lookup returns CDR1 LNHDA and CDR2 SQIVND (reference sequence). Overall study findings and caveats: Day 15 to 85 contracting clones showed balanced CD4/CD8; day 15 to 37 expanders favored CD4+. Certain responding clones were present in pre-infection memory, suggesting participation of cross-reactive memory. Contracting CD8+ clones were enriched in EMRA, CD4+ mainly in CM and EM.

Details on this clonotype: The antigen is not known.

Sequenced sample: PBMCs or a T cell subset sorted from them (not recorded which). The V and J genes are TRBV19 and TRBJ1-2, with TRBD1 matching over 7 bases. The receptor comes from an adult woman who had mild COVID-19 (a few samples of this study predate the infection). Cell type and time point are not known. The CDR3 coding sequence is TGTGCCAGTAGTCCCCAGACAGGGAGAGCTGGCTACACCTTC. As protein: CASSPQTGRAGYTF.